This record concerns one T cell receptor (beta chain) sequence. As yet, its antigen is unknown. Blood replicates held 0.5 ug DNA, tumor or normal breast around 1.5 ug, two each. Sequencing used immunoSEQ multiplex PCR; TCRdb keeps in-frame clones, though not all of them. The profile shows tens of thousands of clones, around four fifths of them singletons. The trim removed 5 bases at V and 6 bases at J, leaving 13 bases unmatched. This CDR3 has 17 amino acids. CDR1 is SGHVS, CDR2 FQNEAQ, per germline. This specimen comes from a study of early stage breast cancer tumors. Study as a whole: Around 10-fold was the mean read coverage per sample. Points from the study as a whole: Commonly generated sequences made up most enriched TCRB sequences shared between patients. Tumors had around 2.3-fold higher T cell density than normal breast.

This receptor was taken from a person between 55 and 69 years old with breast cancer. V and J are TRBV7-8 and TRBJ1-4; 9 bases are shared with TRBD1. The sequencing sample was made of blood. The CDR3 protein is CASSQFVWGQGYEKLFF. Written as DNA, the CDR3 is TGTGCCAGCAGCCAGTTCGTTTGGGGACAGGGTTATGAAAAACTGTTTTTT.